The 11 T cell receptor beta chains presented below share a single source sample, sequenced in a study of shared clonotypes between healthy human individuals. Clones were sequenced by immunoSEQ multiplex PCR, and TCRdb holds only the in-frame ones, with some missing. The repertoire holds around 690,000 clones, with around 90% as singletons. Source material: memory CD8+ T cells from PBMCs. Noted subset: CD45RO+ cells pooled with CCR7-negative TemRA cells. These TCRs come from a man between 18 and 35 years old in good health. Some clones in this sample may be carry-over from other donors' samples.

The V gene is TRBV10-2, the J gene TRBJ2-7; 8 bases align to TRBD2. Germline V gene sequence: CDR1 WSHSY, CDR2 SAAADI. V gave up 2 bases and J gave up 2 bases; unmatched junction bases: 2. The CDR3 consists of 14 residues. The CDR3 nucleotides are TGCGCCAGCAGTGAGATAGCGGGAACCTACGAGCAGTACTTC. It yields the protein CASSEIAGTYEQYF.

The rearrangement links TRBV9 to TRBJ2-7; 10 bases line up with TRBD1. Germline trimming cut 3 bases from V and 2 bases from J; bases unmatched to any gene: 5. Germline-derived CDR1 and CDR2 are SGDLS and YYNGEE. This CDR3 spans 15 amino acids. This chain's CDR3 is CASSDGQGDAYEQYF. The DNA for the CDR3 is TGTGCCAGCAGCGACGGACAGGGGGACGCCTACGAGCAGTACTTC. Based on the CDR3 plus reference TRBV9 and TRBJ2-7, the full variable domain is DSGVTQTPKHLITATGQRVTLRCSPRSGDLSVYWYQQSLDQGLQFLIQYYNGEERAKGNILERFSAQQFPDLHSELNLSSLELGDSALYFCASSDGQGDAYEQYFGPGTRLTVT.

The DNA for the CDR3 is TGTGCCAGCAGCCAAGAGTTAGGACAGGGACGGTATGAACTGTTTTTT. Amino acids: CASSQELGQGRYELFF. The genes are TRBV4-2 and TRBJ1-4; 8 bases are shared with TRBD1. Germline-derived CDR1 and CDR2 are LGHNA and YNFKEQ. After removal of 0 bases from V and 12 bases from J, the junction contained 12 bases not matched to a gene. The CDR3 consists of 16 residues.

CDR3 DNA sequence: TGTGCCAGCAGCTTGGCGCAGGAGGATGGCTACACCTTC. Translated: CASSLAQEDGYTF. This rearrangement joins TRBV5-4 to TRBJ1-2; D uncertain. V lost 0 bases to trimming and J lost 6 bases, with 9 bases between them. This CDR3 has 13 residues. Germline CDR1 and CDR2: SGHNT and YYREEE (reference sequence).

J is TRBJ2-1 and V is TRBV19; D might be TRBD1 (5 bases). CDR1 is LNHDA and CDR2 is SQIVND in the germline V gene (reference sequence). V dropped 5 bases and J dropped 3 bases, with 14 bases sitting between them. The length of the CDR3 is 15 residues. The CDR3 spells CASSSRQILYNEQFF. CDR3 sequence (DNA): TGTGCCAGTAGTTCGCGACAGATACTCTACAATGAGCAGTTCTTC.

The genes are TRBV7-9 and TRBJ2-3; no clear D. The germline CDR1 and CDR2 sequences are SEHNR and FQNEAQ (reference sequence). The CDR3 loop spans 16 amino acids. V lost 1 base and J 0 bases, leaving 11 bases between the germline ends. The DNA for the CDR3 is TGTGCCAGCAGCTTAGTTTTCGGACCTAGCACAGATACGCAGTATTTT. This codes for CASSLVFGPSTDTQYF.

The V call is TRBV9, the J call TRBJ1-2, with 8 bases identical to TRBD1. The CDR3 is 16 residues long. Germline V gene sequence: CDR1 SGDLS, CDR2 YYNGEE. V gave up 3 bases and J gave up 4 bases; unmatched junction bases: 11. The CDR3 nucleotides are TGTGCCAGCAGCGACCCCGGACAGGGAGTATCCTATGGCTACACCTTC. It yields the protein CASSDPGQGVSYGYTF.

The V and J genes are TRBV15 and TRBJ1-5; no firm D call. V was shortened by 5 bases and J by 6 bases, with 14 bases between the two germline ends. The CDR3 has 14 residues. Germline-derived CDR1 and CDR2 are LNHNV and YYDKDF (reference sequence). CDR3 nucleotides: TGTGCCACCAGCCCCCCGGTGGATGTTCAGCCCCAGCATTTT. Residues: CATSPPVDVQPQHF.

The V gene is TRBV9, the J gene TRBJ1-1; 9 bases map to TRBD1. This CDR3 comprises 14 residues. V shed 4 bases, J shed 6 bases, and the junction held 7 bases outside the gene matches. Germline V gene lookup returns CDR1 SGDLS and CDR2 YYNGEE. CDR3 nucleotides: TGTGCCAGCAGCTCAATACAGGGGGCATCTGAAGCTTTCTTT. Its translation: CASSSIQGASEAFF.

The V gene is TRBV2, the J gene TRBJ2-7; 13 bases are a match to TRBD2. V lost 8 bases to trimming and J lost 2 bases; unmatched junction nucleotides: 3. The CDR3 consists of 14 residues. From germline, CDR1 is SNHLY and CDR2 FYNNEI. CDR3 coding DNA: TGTGCCAGCGTCGGGACTAGCGGGACCTACGAGCAGTACTTC. Its protein product is CASVGTSGTYEQYF.

The CDR3 DNA reads as TGTGCCAGCAGCTTAGGAGGGTTGATAGAAGCTTTCTTT. Protein product: CASSLGGLIEAFF. This chain links TRBV11-2 with TRBJ1-1; no firm D call. From germline, CDR1 is SGHAT and CDR2 FQNNGV. There are 13 residues in the CDR3. The V end lost 1 base, the J end lost 8 bases, and 11 bases lay between the germline ends.